This T cell receptor (beta chain) was identified during a study of Ad26.COV2.S vaccination and SARS-CoV-2 variants. In regard to this clone: Its target is not known.

V was shortened by 5 bases and J by 2 bases, with 13 bases between the two germline ends. CDR1 is GTSNPN, CDR2 SVGIG, per germline (reference sequence). This CDR3 has 13 residues. Overall study results and limits: Greater spike-specific TCR breadth was seen in vaccine recipients than in placebo recipients. Across vaccine and placebo recipients, the breadth of non-spike TCRs was similar. Reports say spike-specific CD8+ and CD4+ T cell responses covered substantial breadth after vaccination.

Profiled with immunoSEQ multiplex PCR; TCRdb holds only in-frame clones, not every one. The repertoire holds 120,000 to 150,000 clones, with more than 80% as singletons. The clonotype comes from a human donor who had recovered from COVID-19. The starting material was peripheral blood, obtained after recovery from COVID-19. V usage is TRBV30 and J usage is TRBJ2-7; D not resolved. CDR3 protein: CAWPLLPPYEQYF. The CDR3 DNA is TGTGCCTGGCCCCTGCTGCCCCCCTACGAGCAGTACTTC.